A selection of T cell receptor beta chains follows, all from one sample in a study of blood T cell repertoires in COVID-19. Produced via immunoSEQ multiplex PCR; TCRdb's table is partial and in-frame only. The profile shows about half a million clones, 89% of them singletons. Sequencing was done on a sample of peripheral blood. The receptors originated from a man in his late teens or twenties with COVID-19, enrolled during active disease. The CDR3 runs from the conserved cysteine through the conserved F or W. The D gene is left open where the match is weak. Clone size is not always given. Where it is, it says once, few, many or a class for expanded clones.

d_call	v_call	j_call	clone_size	cdr3_nt	cdr3_aa
TRBD1	TRBV5-4	TRBJ2-1	.	TGTGCCAGCAGCTCGGGACAGGGGTTTTACAATGAGCAGTTCTTC	CASSSGQGFYNEQFF
.	TRBV15	TRBJ1-1	.	TGTGCCACCAGCAGAGTTAGGGGAGGACTTGGGGGTGAAGCTTTCTTT	CATSRVRGGLGGEAFF
.	TRBV19	TRBJ1-6	once	TGTGCCCACACGAGGACTGTTAGGGATTCACCCCTCCACTTT	CAHTRTVRDSPLHF
TRBD1	TRBV5-1	TRBJ1-2	.	TGCGCCAGCAGCAAGACAGGGGTCGACGGCTACACCTTC	CASSKTGVDGYTF
TRBD2	TRBV27	TRBJ2-7	.	TGTGCCAGCAGAGAGCGGGAGGTCTACGAGCAGTACTTC	CASREREVYEQYF
TRBD2	TRBV30	TRBJ2-3	.	TGTGCCTGCGGACTAGCGCCAGATACGCAGTATTTT	CACGLAPDTQYF
.	TRBV21-1	TRBJ1-1	.	TGTGCCAGCAGCAACGACAGGAAGCGTGCCGAAGCTTTCTTT	CASSNDRKRAEAFF
TRBD1	TRBV7-2	TRBJ2-5	.	TGTGCCAGCAGCTCTAGGACAGGCCAAGAGACCCAGTACTTC	CASSSRTGQETQYF
TRBD2	TRBV5-1	TRBJ2-1	.	TGCGCCAGCAGCTCAGCCGGGACTAGCGGGATCGGGGAGCAGTTCTTC	CASSSAGTSGIGEQFF
.	TRBV30	TRBJ1-2	.	TGTGCCTGGAGTGTCGGGATTGGCGTCGGCTACACCTTC	CAWSVGIGVGYTF
.	TRBV5-5	TRBJ2-5	.	TGTGCCAGCAGCTGGGGAGTTGGTGGGGAGACCCAGTACTTC	CASSWGVGGETQYF
TRBD2	TRBV5-1	TRBJ2-1	.	TGCGCCAGCAGCTTGGGAGGGACTACTCCCTACAATGAGCAGTTCTTC	CASSLGGTTPYNEQFF
TRBD1	TRBV4-1	TRBJ2-7	.	TGCGCCAGCAGCCAAGTCCGGGGACAGCGATCCTACGAGCAGTACTTC	CASSQVRGQRSYEQYF
.	TRBV21-1	TRBJ2-7	.	TGTGCCAGCAGCAACGCTAGCGGGTGGAGTAGAGTGAAAGACGAGCAGTACTTC	CASSNASGWSRVKDEQYF
.	TRBV9	TRBJ2-5	.	TGTGCCAGCAGCGTAGAGTCAGGGGTGGGAGAGACCCAGTACTTC	CASSVESGVGETQYF
.	TRBV28	TRBJ2-5	.	TGTGCCAGCAGTTCCTCCTGGCGGGAAGAGACCCAGTACTTC	CASSSSWREETQYF
.	TRBV2	TRBJ1-5	.	TGTGCCAGCAATAACAGGGAGTACCCGAATACGCCCCAGCATTTT	CASNNREYPNTPQHF
.	TRBV19	TRBJ1-1	.	TGTGCCAGTACTCCAACAGGCCGGGTCACTGAAGCTTTCTTT	CASTPTGRVTEAFF
.	TRBV2	TRBJ1-1	once	TGTGCCAGCAGGCCGGTTATAAATGAAGCTTTCTTT	CASRPVINEAFF
.	TRBV12-3/TRBV12-4	TRBJ1-2	.	TGTGCCAGCAGTTCGGGTAACCACTACACCTTC	CASSSGNHYTF
TRBD2	TRBV7-9	TRBJ2-1	.	TGTGCCAGCAGCTTAGCCCGCGGGGGCTCCTACAATGAGCAGTTCTTC	CASSLARGGSYNEQFF
.	TRBV27	TRBJ2-2	.	TGTGCCAGCAGTTTATCCAGGTTCGGGCTAGCCGCCGGGGAGCTGTTTTTT	CASSLSRFGLAAGELFF
.	TRBV24-1	TRBJ2-5	.	TGTGCCACCAGTGCGCATGCAGAAGATCCAGAATGGTACTTC	CATSAHAEDPEWYF
.	TRBV6-5	TRBJ2-6	.	TGTGCCAGCAGAATCGAACTCTCTGGGGCCAACGTCCTGACTTTC	CASRIELSGANVLTF
.	TRBV6-5	TRBJ1-1	once	TGTGCCACCCGGACAGACTGGAACACTGAAGCTTTCTTT	CATRTDWNTEAFF
.	TRBV30	TRBJ2-3	few	TGTGCCTGGAGTGCTGGGACAAACACAGATACGCAGTATTTT	CAWSAGTNTDTQYF
.	TRBV19	TRBJ2-3	.	TGTGCCAGTAGTATAGATCGACTCGGCGGCACAGATACGCAGTATTTT	CASSIDRLGGTDTQYF
.	TRBV2	TRBJ2-2	many	TGTGCCAGCAGTGAAGCGCGAGGACACGGGGAGCTGTTTTTT	CASSEARGHGELFF
.	TRBV24-1	TRBJ2-3	.	TGTGCCACCAGTGATTTGGAACGGGAAACGGATACGCAGTATTTT	CATSDLERETDTQYF
.	TRBV2	TRBJ1-1	.	TGTGCCAGCAGTGTAAGGAGTAGGGGGAACACTGAAGCTTTCTTT	CASSVRSRGNTEAFF
.	TRBV29-1	TRBJ2-1	.	TGCAGCGTTGAGGTAGCGGAGCACAATGAGCAGTTCTTC	CSVEVAEHNEQFF
TRBD1	TRBV6-5	TRBJ1-2	.	TGTGCCAGCTCTACGGTACAGGGGGCCGGCTACACCTTC	CASSTVQGAGYTF
TRBD2	TRBV6-2/TRBV6-3	TRBJ2-3	.	TGTGCCAGCAGCCACGGACTAGCGGTGGGAGATACGCAGTATTTT	CASSHGLAVGDTQYF
TRBD2	TRBV2	TRBJ2-7	.	TGTGCCAGCAGTGGGTTAGCGGGGACCTACGAGCAGTACTTC	CASSGLAGTYEQYF
.	TRBV30	TRBJ2-7	.	TGTGCCTGGGGTAGAGGCGGCGCTCCACCCTACGAGCAGTACTTC	CAWGRGGAPPYEQYF
.	TRBV7-9	TRBJ1-1	.	TGTGCCAGCAGCCGTGACAGGACTGAAGCTTTCTTT	CASSRDRTEAFF
TRBD1	TRBV18	TRBJ1-1	.	TGTGCCAGCTCTCGAGGGACAGGGACGATGAACACTGAAGCTTTCTTT	CASSRGTGTMNTEAFF
TRBD2	TRBV19	TRBJ2-4	.	TGTGCCAGTAGTACGGTAGCGGGGGGGCCGGGAAACATTCAGTACTTC	CASSTVAGGPGNIQYF
TRBD1	TRBV6-5	TRBJ1-2	.	TGTGCCAGCAGCGGGACAGCAATGATCTATGGCTACACCTTC	CASSGTAMIYGYTF
.	TRBV11-3	TRBJ2-7	.	TGTGCCAGCAGCTTAGTTAGGGGCGAAACCTACGAGCAGTACTTC	CASSLVRGETYEQYF